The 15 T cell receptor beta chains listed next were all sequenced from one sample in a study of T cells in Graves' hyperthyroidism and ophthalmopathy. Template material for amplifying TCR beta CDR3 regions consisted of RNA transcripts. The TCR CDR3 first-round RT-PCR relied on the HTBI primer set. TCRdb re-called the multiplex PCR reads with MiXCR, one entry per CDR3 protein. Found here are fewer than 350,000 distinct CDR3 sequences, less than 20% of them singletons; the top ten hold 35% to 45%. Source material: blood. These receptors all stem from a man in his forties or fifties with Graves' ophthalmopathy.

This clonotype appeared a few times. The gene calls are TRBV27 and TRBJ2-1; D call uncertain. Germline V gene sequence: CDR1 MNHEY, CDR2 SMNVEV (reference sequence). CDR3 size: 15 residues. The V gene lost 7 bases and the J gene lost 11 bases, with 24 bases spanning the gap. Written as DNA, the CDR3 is TGTGCCAGCACTACCCTAGGAAGAGAGCGACCGAAGCAGTTCTTC. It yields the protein CASTTLGRERPKQFF.

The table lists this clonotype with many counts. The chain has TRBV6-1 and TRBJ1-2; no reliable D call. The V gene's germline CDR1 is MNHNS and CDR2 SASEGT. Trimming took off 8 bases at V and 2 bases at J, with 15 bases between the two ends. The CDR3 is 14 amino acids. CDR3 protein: CASLKDGLNYGYTF. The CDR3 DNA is TGTGCCAGCTTGAAAGACGGATTGAACTATGGCTACACCTTC.

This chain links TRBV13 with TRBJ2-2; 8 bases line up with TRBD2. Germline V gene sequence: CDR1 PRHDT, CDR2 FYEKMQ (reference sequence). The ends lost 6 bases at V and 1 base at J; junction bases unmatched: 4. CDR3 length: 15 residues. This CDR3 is CASSFSGKNTGELFF. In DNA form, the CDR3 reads TGTGCCAGCAGTTTTAGCGGGAAGAACACCGGGGAGCTGTTTTTT.

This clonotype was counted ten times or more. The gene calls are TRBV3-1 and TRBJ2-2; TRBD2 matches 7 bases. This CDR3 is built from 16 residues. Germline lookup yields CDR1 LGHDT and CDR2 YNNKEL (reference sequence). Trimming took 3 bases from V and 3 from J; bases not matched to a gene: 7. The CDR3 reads CASSQSGTMYTGELFF. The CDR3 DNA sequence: TGTGCCAGCAGCCAGAGCGGGACTATGTACACCGGGGAGCTGTTTTTT.

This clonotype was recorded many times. The CDR3 here is CASSHGADTQYF. The CDR3 DNA reads TGTGCCAGCAGCCACGGAGCAGATACGCAGTATTTT. The chain recombines TRBV3-1 with TRBJ2-3; D is undetermined. CDR3 length equals 12 residues. Germline values: CDR1 LGHDT, CDR2 YNNKEL (reference sequence). V lost 3 bases and J 4 bases, leaving 5 bases between the germline ends.

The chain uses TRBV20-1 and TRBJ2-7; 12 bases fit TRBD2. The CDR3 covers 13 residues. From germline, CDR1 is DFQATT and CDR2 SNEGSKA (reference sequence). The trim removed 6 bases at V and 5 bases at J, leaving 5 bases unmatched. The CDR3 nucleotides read TGCAGTGCCCCGACTAGCGGGAGACACGAGCAGTACTTC. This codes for CSAPTSGRHEQYF.

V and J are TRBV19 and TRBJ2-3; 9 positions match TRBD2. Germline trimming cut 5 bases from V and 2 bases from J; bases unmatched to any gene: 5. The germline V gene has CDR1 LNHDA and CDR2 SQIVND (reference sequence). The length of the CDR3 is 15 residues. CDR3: CASSPLAGYTDTQYF. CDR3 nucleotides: TGTGCCAGTAGTCCACTAGCGGGCTACACAGATACGCAGTATTTT.

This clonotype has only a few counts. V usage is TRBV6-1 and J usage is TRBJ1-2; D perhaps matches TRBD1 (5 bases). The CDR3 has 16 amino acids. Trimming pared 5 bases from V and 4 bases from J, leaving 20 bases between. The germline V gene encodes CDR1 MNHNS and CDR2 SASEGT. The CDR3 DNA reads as TGTGCCAGCAGTAAGCAAATAGAAAGGGGCCCCTATGGCTACACCTTC. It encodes CASSKQIERGPYGYTF.

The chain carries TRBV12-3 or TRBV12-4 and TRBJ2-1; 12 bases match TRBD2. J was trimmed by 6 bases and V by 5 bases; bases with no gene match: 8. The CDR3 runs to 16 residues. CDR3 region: CASSARLAGVSNEQFF. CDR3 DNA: TGTGCCAGCAGTGCACGACTAGCGGGGGTGAGCAATGAGCAGTTCTTC.

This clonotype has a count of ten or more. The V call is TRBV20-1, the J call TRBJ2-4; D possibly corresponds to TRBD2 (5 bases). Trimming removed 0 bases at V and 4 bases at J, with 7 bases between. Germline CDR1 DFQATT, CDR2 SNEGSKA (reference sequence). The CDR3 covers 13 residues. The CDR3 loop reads CSARDGGKNIQYF. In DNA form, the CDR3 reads TGCAGTGCTAGAGATGGCGGGAAAAACATTCAGTACTTC.

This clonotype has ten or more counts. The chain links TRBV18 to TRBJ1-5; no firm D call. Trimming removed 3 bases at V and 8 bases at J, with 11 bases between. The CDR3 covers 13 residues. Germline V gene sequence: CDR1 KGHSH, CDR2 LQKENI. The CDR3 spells CASSPGPREPQHF. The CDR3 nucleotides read TGTGCCAGCTCACCCGGCCCCCGGGAGCCCCAGCATTTT.

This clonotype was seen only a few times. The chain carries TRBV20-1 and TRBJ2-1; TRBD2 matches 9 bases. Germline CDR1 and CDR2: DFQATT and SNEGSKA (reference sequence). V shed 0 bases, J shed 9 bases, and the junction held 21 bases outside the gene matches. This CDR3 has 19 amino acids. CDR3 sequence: CSARDPNFGGGRAFGEQFF. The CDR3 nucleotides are TGCAGTGCTAGAGATCCAAACTTTGGGGGCGGGAGGGCCTTTGGTGAGCAGTTCTTC.

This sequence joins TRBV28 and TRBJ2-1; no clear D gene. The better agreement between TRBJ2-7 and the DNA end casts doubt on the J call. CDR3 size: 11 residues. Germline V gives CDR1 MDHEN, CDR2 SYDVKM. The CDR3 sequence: CASSPTMEQYF. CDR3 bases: TGTGCCAGCAGCCCGACAATGGAGCAGTACTTC.

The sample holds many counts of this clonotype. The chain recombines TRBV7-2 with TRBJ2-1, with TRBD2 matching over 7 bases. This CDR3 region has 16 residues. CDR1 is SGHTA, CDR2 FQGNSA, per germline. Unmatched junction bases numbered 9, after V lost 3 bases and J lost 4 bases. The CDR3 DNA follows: TGTGCCAGCAGCTTTGTAGGGACTACCTATTACAATGAGCAGTTCTTC. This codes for CASSFVGTTYYNEQFF.

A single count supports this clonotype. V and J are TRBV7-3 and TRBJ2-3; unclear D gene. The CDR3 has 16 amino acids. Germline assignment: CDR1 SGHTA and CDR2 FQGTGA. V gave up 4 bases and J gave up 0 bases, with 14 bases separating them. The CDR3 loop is CASSSQMWGSTDTQYF. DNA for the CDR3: TGTGCCAGCAGCTCGCAAATGTGGGGAAGCACAGATACGCAGTATTTT.